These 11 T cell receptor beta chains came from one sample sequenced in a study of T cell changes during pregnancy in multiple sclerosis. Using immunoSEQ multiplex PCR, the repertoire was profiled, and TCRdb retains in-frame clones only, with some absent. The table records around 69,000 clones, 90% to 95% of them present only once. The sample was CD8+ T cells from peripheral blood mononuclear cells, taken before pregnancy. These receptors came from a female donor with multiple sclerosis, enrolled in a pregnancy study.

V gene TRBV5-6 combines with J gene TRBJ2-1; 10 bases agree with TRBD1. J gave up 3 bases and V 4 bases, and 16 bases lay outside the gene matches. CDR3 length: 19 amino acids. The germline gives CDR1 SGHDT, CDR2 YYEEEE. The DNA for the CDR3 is TGTGCCAGCAGCCCGGGTAGGGGACAGGGGACGTACGGCTACAATGAGCAGTTCTTC. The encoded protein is CASSPGRGQGTYGYNEQFF.

The CDR3 sequence is CASSGLAGGTQETQYF. The CDR3 nucleotides are TGTGCCAGCAGCGGACTAGCGGGGGGCACTCAAGAGACCCAGTACTTC. J is TRBJ2-5 and V is TRBV9; the match to TRBD2 covers 13 bases. The CDR3 consists of 16 residues. V lost 3 bases, J lost 2 bases, and 4 bases stayed unmatched. Looked up from germline, CDR1 is SGDLS and CDR2 is YYNGEE.

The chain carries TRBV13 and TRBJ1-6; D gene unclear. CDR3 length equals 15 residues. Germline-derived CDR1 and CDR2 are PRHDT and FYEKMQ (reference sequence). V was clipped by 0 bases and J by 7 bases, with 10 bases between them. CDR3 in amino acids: CASSLGYEANSPLHF. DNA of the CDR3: TGTGCCAGCAGCTTAGGGTACGAGGCCAATTCACCCCTCCACTTT.

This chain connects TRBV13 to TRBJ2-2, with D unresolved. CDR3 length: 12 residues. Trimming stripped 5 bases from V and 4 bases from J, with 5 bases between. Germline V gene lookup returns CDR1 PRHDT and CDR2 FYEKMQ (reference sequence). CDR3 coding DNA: TGTGCCAGCAGCGATAGCACCGGGGAGCTGTTTTTT. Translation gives CASSDSTGELFF. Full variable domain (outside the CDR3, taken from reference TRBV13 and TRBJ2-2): AAGVIQSPRHLIKEKRETATLKCYPIPRHDTVYWYQQGPGQDPQFLISFYEKMQSDKGSIPDRFSAQQFSDYHSELNMSSLELGDSALYFCASSDSTGELFFGEGSRLTVL.

Written as DNA, the CDR3 is TGTGCCAGCAAATCAGGTGCTAACTATGGCTACACCTTC. This codes for CASKSGANYGYTF. This chain connects TRBV27 to TRBJ1-2; D unresolved. V was trimmed by 7 bases and J by 0 bases, leaving 9 bases between them. The CDR3 extends over 13 amino acids. CDR1 and CDR2 (germline): MNHEY, SMNVEV (reference sequence).

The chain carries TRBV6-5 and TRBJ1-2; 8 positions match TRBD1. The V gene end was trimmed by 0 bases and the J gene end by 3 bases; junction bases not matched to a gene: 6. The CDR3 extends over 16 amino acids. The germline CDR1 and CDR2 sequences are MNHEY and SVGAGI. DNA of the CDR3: TGTGCCAGCAGTTACTCTATTTCAGGGGGCGACTATGGCTACACCTTC. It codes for CASSYSISGGDYGYTF.

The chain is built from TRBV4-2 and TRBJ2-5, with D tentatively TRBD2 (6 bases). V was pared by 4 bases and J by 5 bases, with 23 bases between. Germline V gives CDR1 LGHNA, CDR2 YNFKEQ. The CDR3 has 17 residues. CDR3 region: CASSPKTEGGGTETQYF. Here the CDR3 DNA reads TGTGCCAGCAGCCCCAAGACCGAGGGAGGCGGGACGGAGACCCAGTACTTC.

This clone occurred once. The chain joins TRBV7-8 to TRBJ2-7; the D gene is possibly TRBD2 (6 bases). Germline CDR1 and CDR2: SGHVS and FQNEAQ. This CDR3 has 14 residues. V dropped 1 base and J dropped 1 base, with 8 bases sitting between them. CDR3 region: CASSLGDWSYEQYF. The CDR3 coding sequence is TGTGCCAGCAGCTTAGGGGACTGGTCCTACGAGCAGTACTTC.

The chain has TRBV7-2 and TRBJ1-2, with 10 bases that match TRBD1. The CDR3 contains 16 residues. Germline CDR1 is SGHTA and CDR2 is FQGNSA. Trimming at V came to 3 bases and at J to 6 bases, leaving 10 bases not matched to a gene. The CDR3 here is CASSLNHGTGDDGYTF. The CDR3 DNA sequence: TGTGCCAGCAGCTTGAATCATGGGACAGGGGATGATGGCTACACCTTC.

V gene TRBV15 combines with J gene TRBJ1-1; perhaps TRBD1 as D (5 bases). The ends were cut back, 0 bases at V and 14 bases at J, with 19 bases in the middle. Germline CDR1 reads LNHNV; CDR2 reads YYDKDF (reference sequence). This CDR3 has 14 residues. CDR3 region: CATSRDLGSGEGFF. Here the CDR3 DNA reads TGTGCCACCAGCAGAGATTTGGGGTCGGGGGAAGGGTTCTTT.

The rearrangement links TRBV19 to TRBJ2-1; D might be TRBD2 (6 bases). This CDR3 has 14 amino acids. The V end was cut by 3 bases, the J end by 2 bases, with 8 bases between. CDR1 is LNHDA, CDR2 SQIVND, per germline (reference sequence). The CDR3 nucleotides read TGTGCCAGTAGTATGGGCGGGACCTACAATGAGCAGTTCTTC. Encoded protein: CASSMGGTYNEQFF.